This T cell receptor beta chain appears in the sequencing data of a study of T cell responses to AZD1222 COVID-19 vaccine. To note about this clone: The antigen is unknown.

General study points: At baseline, just a handful of AZD1222 recipients tested seropositive. The study sampled repertoires only after the peak T cell response. Recipients of two AZD1222 doses showed rising Spike-specific TCR breadth and depth.

The repertoire was sequenced with immunoSEQ multiplex PCR; TCRdb's copy has only in-frame clones and lacks some. The repertoire consists of 90,000 to 150,000 clones, with approximately 90% occurring once and the leading ten covering roughly 4%. The starting material was peripheral blood, obtained on day 0 of AZD1222 vaccination. The sequence came from an adult in good health.

CDR3 sequence (DNA): TGTGCCAGCAGCGTATCGGGACAGACGAACACTGAAGCTTTCTTT. Translated, it gives CASSVSGQTNTEAFF. V is TRBV9 and J is TRBJ1-1; 7 nucleotides match TRBD1. Trimming cost V 1 base and J 1 base; bases outside gene matches: 4. CDR3 size: 15 residues. Germline V gene sequence: CDR1 SGDLS, CDR2 YYNGEE.